These T cell receptor beta chains were read from a single sample in a study of cytotoxic CD8 clonotypes in ibrutinib-treated CLL. Generated by immunoSEQ multiplex PCR, the TCRdb table keeps only in-frame clones and is missing some. Of just over 200,000 clones listed, over 65% are singletons. The sequencing used PBMCs, collected after 12 months of ibrutinib treatment. These receptors were collected from a human donor with chronic lymphocytic leukemia. Both conserved end residues are part of each CDR3. The order of the fields is clone size, J gene, V gene, CDR3 length, D gene, CDR3 DNA, CDR3 protein. The D gene is left open where the match is weak. For some rows the clone size is stated as once, few or many, or as a class when expanded; others skip it.

few TRBJ1-2 TRBV7-2 14 TRBD1 TGTGCCAGCAGCTTAACCTGGACAGGGTCCGGCTACACCTTC CASSLTWTGSGYTF
- TRBJ2-7 TRBV11-2 13 - TGTGCCAGCAGCTTATTACCCGGGGGAACGCAGTACTTC CASSLLPGGTQYF
- TRBJ1-4 TRBV7-9 14 TRBD1 TGTGCCACCAGCATGGGGACAGGGGAGGAAAAACTGTTTTTT CATSMGTGEEKLFF
- TRBJ1-5 TRBV19 18 TRBD1 TGTGCCAGTAGTACTTACTACAGGGGGCCTGGGAGCAATCAGCCCCAGCATTTT CASSTYYRGPGSNQPQHF
- TRBJ1-2 TRBV18 15 TRBD1 TGTGCCAGCTCCAATCGGGCAGGGGGAAACTATGGCTACACCTTC CASSNRAGGNYGYTF
- TRBJ2-5 TRBV7-2 11 - TGTGCCAGCAGCTTTCTGGAGACCCAGTACTTC CASSFLETQYF
- TRBJ2-1 TRBV7-2 14 TRBD1 TGTGCCAGCCAGGGACAGGGTAATAGGAATGAGCAGTTCTTC CASQGQGNRNEQFF
- TRBJ1-2 TRBV6-5 16 TRBD1 TGTGCCAGCAGTTACTCCCGGGACAGGGGTGACTATGGCTACACCTTC CASSYSRDRGDYGYTF
- TRBJ2-5 TRBV7-2 14 - TGTGCCAGCAGCTTAGGGGGGAAACAAGAGACCCAGTACTTC CASSLGGKQETQYF
few TRBJ1-2 TRBV6-1 13 - TGTGCCAGCAGATCCCTCAGCAACTATGGCTACACCTTC CASRSLSNYGYTF
many TRBJ1-1 TRBV7-9 14 TRBD1 TGTGCCAGCAGACTAACAGGGGGCCGTGAAGGAGCTTTCTTT CASRLTGGREGAFF
- TRBJ1-1 TRBV18 15 - TGTGCCAGCTCACCCCTATCAGGGACGGCAGGTGAAGCTTTCTTT CASSPLSGTAGEAFF
- TRBJ2-7 TRBV4-3 13 TRBD1 TGCGCCAGCAGCCAATTGGGACAGTACGAGCAGTACTTC CASSQLGQYEQYF
once TRBJ2-7 TRBV30 13 TRBD1 TGTGCCTGGAACCTATCGGGACAGCGCCGTTGGTACTTC CAWNLSGQRRWYF
few TRBJ2-2 TRBV6-1 15 - TGTGCCAGCAAGCGGGACACTCCGGGCACCGGGGAGCTGTTTTTT CASKRDTPGTGELFF
- TRBJ1-1 TRBV25-1 13 - TGTGCCAGCAGTGAATCGGTCCACACTGAAGCTTTCTTT CASSESVHTEAFF
- TRBJ2-1 TRBV11-2 15 - TGTGCCAGCAGCTACCGGGCACTCTCCTACAATGAGCAGTTCTTC CASSYRALSYNEQFF
once TRBJ2-1 TRBV9 15 TRBD1 TGTGCCAGCAGCGTATTAACAGGGGGTCACAGTGAGCAGTTCTTC CASSVLTGGHSEQFF
many TRBJ1-6 TRBV7-3 16 - TGTGCCAGCAGCTTGGAGGGGATAGGCTATAATTCACCCCTCCACTTT CASSLEGIGYNSPLHF
- TRBJ2-7 TRBV30 14 - TGTGCCTGGAGCGCTGGGGGGGCCTCCTACGAGCAGTACTTC CAWSAGGASYEQYF
- TRBJ1-1 TRBV7-2 13 - TGTGCCAGCAGCTTATCTCAGAACACTGAAGCTTTCTTT CASSLSQNTEAFF
few TRBJ2-7 TRBV27 20 - TGTGCCAGCAGTCCAACAACGACTCCTGGATATAGATGGGGAACCTACGAGCAGTACTTC CASSPTTTPGYRWGTYEQYF
few TRBJ2-1 TRBV4-2 15 - TGTGCCAGCAGCCAAGTGGCGCGGGGAGGCAATGAGCAGTTCTTC CASSQVARGGNEQFF
few TRBJ1-3 TRBV5-4 15 - TGTGCCAGCAGCTTAAGATCGGTTTCTGGAAACACCATATATTTT CASSLRSVSGNTIYF
- TRBJ1-1 TRBV4-2 14 - TGTGCCAGCAGTCGAACTGCGGGGGGCCCTGAAGCTTTCTTT CASSRTAGGPEAFF
- TRBJ1-2 TRBV6-5 16 - TGTGCCAGCAGTTACCAGATAGGGACCCTCGTAGGTGGCTACACCTTC CASSYQIGTLVGGYTF
- TRBJ1-4 TRBV7-2 17 - TGTGCCAGCAGCTTAGGGGGGGCGGTGGGAGGTTACGAAAAACTGTTTTTT CASSLGGAVGGYEKLFF
- TRBJ1-2 TRBV2 14 - TGTGCCAGCAGTGAAGAGGTCGGGGGCCATGGCTACACCTTC CASSEEVGGHGYTF
- TRBJ1-5 TRBV19 14 TRBD1 TGTGCCAGTAGTATTTCCGGGACAGGGGGCCCCCAGCATTTT CASSISGTGGPQHF
once TRBJ2-6 TRBV2 13 - TGTGCCAGCAGATTTGGACACCCTGACGTCCTGACTTTC CASRFGHPDVLTF
- TRBJ2-7 TRBV5-6 14 - TGTGCCAGCAGCCCAGCGAGGCCCCCCTACGAGCAGTACTTC CASSPARPPYEQYF
- TRBJ2-1 TRBV30 10 - TGTGCCTGGGGGGGTAATGAGCAGTTCTTC CAWGGNEQFF
- TRBJ2-1 TRBV6-5 11 - TGTGCCAGCACGGAAGGGTACGAGCAGTTCTTC CASTEGYEQFF
once TRBJ2-7 TRBV5-1 17 - TGCGCCAGCAGCTTGGGGTTTGGGACAAAACCCACCTACGAGCAGTACTTC CASSLGFGTKPTYEQYF
- TRBJ2-2 TRBV7-3 12 - TGTGCCAGCAGCTTCGGGGCCGGGGAGCTGTTTTTT CASSFGAGELFF
- TRBJ2-2 TRBV6-5 15 TRBD1 TGTGCCAGCAGTTACTCGGGACAGGGACCCGGGGAGCTGTTTTTT CASSYSGQGPGELFF
once TRBJ1-5 TRBV30 17 - TGTGCCTGGAGTGTCCCCAAAATGACGTACAGCAATCAGCCCCAGCATTTT CAWSVPKMTYSNQPQHF
- TRBJ2-3 TRBV7-8 16 TRBD2 TGTGCCAGCAGCCGACTCCCGGGACTAGATAGAGATACGCAGTATTTT CASSRLPGLDRDTQYF
few TRBJ1-1 TRBV2 16 TRBD1 TGTGCCAGCAGTGATGACAGGGGGCCCGGGAACACTGAAGCTTTCTTT CASSDDRGPGNTEAFF
- TRBJ1-1 TRBV4-3 14 TRBD1 TGCGCCAGCAGCCAAGGAGCCAGGGGGAATGAAGCTTTCTTT CASSQGARGNEAFF
- TRBJ1-1 TRBV9 14 - TGTGCCAGCAGCGCCACCGCGTTGAACACTGAAGCTTTCTTT CASSATALNTEAFF
- TRBJ2-7 TRBV6-5 13 - TGTGCCAGCAGTTTGGGCGGATCCTACGAGCAGTACTTC CASSLGGSYEQYF
- TRBJ1-3 TRBV7-2 15 TRBD1 TGTGCCAGCAGCTTAGACAGGGGGCCTGGAAACACCATATATTTT CASSLDRGPGNTIYF
- TRBJ2-6 TRBV7-2 15 - TGTGCCAGCAGCCTTCACCGTTCTGGGGCCAACGTCCTGACTTTC CASSLHRSGANVLTF
- TRBJ2-7 TRBV5-1 14 TRBD1 TGCGCCAGCAGCCGAGGACAGGGGAGGGACGAGCAGTACTTC CASSRGQGRDEQYF
once TRBJ2-3 TRBV9 17 TRBD2 TGTGCCAGCAGCGTAGGGGTAGCGGGGGGCGGCACAGATACGCAGTATTTT CASSVGVAGGGTDTQYF
- TRBJ2-3 TRBV20-1 11 - TGCAGTGCAGAAATTATAGATACGCAGTATTTT CSAEIIDTQYF
many TRBJ2-7 TRBV4-1 17 TRBD2 TGCGCCAGCAGCCAAGTACCCTGGAGGACTAGCGGGAGCGAGCAGTACTTC CASSQVPWRTSGSEQYF
- TRBJ1-5 TRBV30 13 - TGTGCCTGGAGTGGCCCGCCAGTTTTGACCCAGCATTTT CAWSGPPVLTQHF
once TRBJ2-4 TRBV5-1 17 - TGCGCCAGCAGCTTGGAGGGCAGGGGCCGTGCCAAAAACATTCAGTACTTC CASSLEGRGRAKNIQYF